Following are 25 T cell receptor beta chains from one sample sequenced in a study of tumor-infiltrating lymphocytes in primary liver carcinoma. Unsorted bulk tissue, roughly 20-32 mg of it, served as the source for co-extraction of RNA and DNA. Researchers generated TCR beta cDNA from approximately 500 ng of total RNA, relying on a constant-region primer. Nested multiplex PCR, run for three rounds with slightly modified ARM-PCR, yielded TCR beta libraries. Each of the first two PCR rounds ran approximately 11 cycles with TRBV1-TRBV30 forward and C-beta reverse primers. From the multiplex PCR reads, TCRdb called clonotypes with MiXCR, one entry per CDR3 protein. The sample holds approximately 110,000 distinct CDR3 sequences, around two thirds seen once. The sequencing sample was made of liver tumor tissue from sampling region 1. Subset denoted: tumor region T1, superior pole. The receptors originated from a woman aged 55-69 years with primary liver carcinoma and hepatitis B virus infection.

To note about this clonotype: A much larger clone differs by one base, so this may be a read error. This chain joins TRBV2 and TRBJ1-2; 7 bases agree with TRBD1. CDR1 and CDR2 (germline): SNHLY, FYNNEI. The V and J ends lost 6 bases and 3 bases, in that order; junction bases with no gene match: 10. The length of the CDR3 is 15 residues. DNA for the CDR3: TGTGCCAGCAGCTCAGCCGTCGGACAGGACTATGGCTACACCTTC. Translating gives CASSSAVGQDYGYTF.

Notes on this clonotype: A much larger clone is a single base away; this may be a read error. The rearrangement joins TRBV6-1 to TRBJ2-5, with 7 bases aligning to TRBD2. CDR1 and CDR2 (germline): MNHNS, SASEGT. The ends lost 7 bases at V and 7 bases at J; junction bases unmatched: 9. This CDR3 has 13 amino acids. CDR3 coding DNA: TGTGCCAGCATAAGGACTAGGTCAGGGACCCAGTACTTC. This translates into CASIRTRSGTQYF.

J is TRBJ2-7 and V is TRBV11-2; D is perhaps TRBD2 (5 bases). V was pared by 6 bases and J by 2 bases, with 23 bases between. Germline CDR1 SGHAT, CDR2 FQNNGV. The CDR3 is 17 amino acids. CDR3 coding DNA: TGTGCCAGCAGTTCACAACGGACTGGCGTGCTGACCTACGAGCAGTACTTC. Protein product: CASSSQRTGVLTYEQYF.

This clonotype occurred once. The V gene is TRBV11-1, the J gene TRBJ1-2, with D possibly being TRBD1 (5 bases). The CDR3 consists of 12 residues. Between the trimmed V and J ends, which lost 8 bases and 10 bases, there was a span of 17 bases. CDR1 is SGHAT and CDR2 is FQDESV in the germline V gene (reference sequence). In nucleotides, the CDR3 is TGTGCCAGCGGCTCTGGACAAGCCACCTACACCTTC. Protein sequence: CASGSGQATYTF.

A note on this clonotype: The conserved closing phenylalanine or tryptophan is absent in this CDR3, likely reflecting a read error. The rearrangement uses TRBV11-2 and TRBJ2-7; 11 bases agree with TRBD1. Germline-derived CDR1 and CDR2 are SGHAT and FQNNGV. CDR3 length: 15 residues. The CDR3 sequence is CACSLRDRGTYEQYI. The CDR3 nucleotides read TGCGCCTGCAGCTTAAGGGACAGGGGGACCTACGAGCAGTACATC.

Points on this clonotype: A junction boundary mismatches the germline segment, possibly from a read error. The V gene is TRBV5-6, the J gene TRBJ2-7, with D possibly TRBD2 on 6 matching bases. Germline loops: CDR1 SGHDT, CDR2 YYEEEE. The CDR3 is 15 residues long. The CDR3 loop is CAGSSRKAGSYEQYF. CDR3 bases: TGTGCCGGCAGCTCCCGGAAAGCGGGCTCCTACGAGCAGTACTTC.

With respect to this clonotype: Since no conserved phenylalanine or tryptophan closes the CDR3, a read error is the likely cause. The DNA is omitted, as the CDR3 cannot be located on it reliably, and the CDR3 follows TCRdb's listing. V usage is TRBV4-1 and J usage is TRBJ1-2. Germline lookup yields CDR1 MGHRA and CDR2 YSYEKL. The CDR3 sequence runs 16 residues, both termini included. The CDR3 is CASSQHGAGGSYGYTS.

Only a few counts were recorded for this clonotype. It is unclear where the CDR3 begins or ends on the DNA, so no DNA is shown, and the CDR3 is as TCRdb lists it. The chain has TRBV12-3 or TRBV12-4 and TRBJ2-2; TRBD2, the table's D call, was not compared with the DNA. The CDR3 contains 15 residues when both ends are counted. CDR3: CASWASGSGTGEPFF.

Turning to this clonotype: The junction departs from germline at one end; a sequencing error may be responsible. V and J are TRBV11-2 and TRBJ1-1, with D possibly matching TRBD1 (5 bases). This CDR3 has 15 residues. The germline CDR1 and CDR2 sequences are SGHAT and FQNNGV. CDR3 sequence reads: CACSLTTRGGTEAFF. The CDR3 DNA follows: TGTGCCTGCAGCTTAACAACAAGGGGAGGAACTGAGGCTTTCTTT.

A remark on this clonotype: A much larger clone is a single base away; this may be a read error. V usage is TRBV7-8 and J usage is TRBJ2-7; D is perhaps TRBD2 (5 bases). V was pared by 1 base and J by 5 bases, with 12 bases between. CDR3 length equals 14 residues. The germline gives CDR1 SGHVS, CDR2 FQNEAQ. The DNA of the CDR3 is TGTGCCAGCAGCTTAGTATTACTAGGTCACGAGCAGTACTTC. This translates into CASSLVLLGHEQYF. Based on the CDR3 plus reference TRBV7-8 and TRBJ2-7, the full variable domain is GAGVSQSPRYKVAKRGQDVALRCDPISGHVSLFWYQQALGQGPEFLTYFQNEAQLDKSGLPSDRFFAERPEGSVSTLKIQRTQQEDSAVYLCASSLVLLGHEQYFGPGTRLTVT.

On this clonotype itself: This sequence may be a read error, since a much larger clone differs from it by one base. A read error is likely, as this CDR3 ends without the conserved phenylalanine or tryptophan. The genes are TRBV29-1 and TRBJ2-1, with D hard to call. The V end lost 5 bases, the J end lost 0 bases, and 11 bases lay between the germline ends. The CDR3 covers 14 residues. CDR1 and CDR2 from the germline V gene are SQVTM and ANQGSEA. The CDR3 bases are TGCAGCGTTTCCGGGCCCAGCTCCTACAATGAGCAGTTCCTC. Residues: CSVSGPSSYNEQFL.

This clonotype came up many times. The chain joins TRBV10-3 to TRBJ2-7; a possible D gene is TRBD1 (6 bases). The CDR3 has 12 residues. V was clipped by 4 bases and J by 6 bases, with 10 bases between them. In germline, CDR1 is ENHRY, CDR2 SYGVKD. The CDR3 is CAISVAGVEQYF. For the CDR3, the DNA is TGTGCCATCAGTGTGGCAGGGGTCGAGCAGTACTTC.

Remarks on this clonotype: The junction differs from germline at one of its ends, possibly a read error. The chain recombines TRBV5-1 with TRBJ2-1; 10 nucleotides agree with TRBD1. This CDR3 has 15 residues. Per the germline V gene, CDR1 is SGHRS and CDR2 is YFSETQ. CDR3 amino acids: CVSRSGQGNYNEQFF. The CDR3 region has the DNA TGCGTCAGCCGCTCGGGACAGGGGAACTACAATGAGCAGTTCTTC.

With respect to this clonotype: Possible read error: a much larger clone is one base away. The gene calls are TRBV29-1 and TRBJ1-1; TRBD1 matches at 8 bases. CDR1 and CDR2 from the germline V gene are SQVTM and ANQGSEA. The CDR3 runs to 13 residues. V trimming: 3 bases; J trimming: 12 bases; junction bases outside the gene matches: 12. CDR3 sequence (DNA): TGCAGCGTTGACCTAGGACAGGGTCGGGAAACTTTCTTT. Translation: CSVDLGQGRETFF. The variable domain in full, with the rest retrieved from reference TRBV29-1 and TRBJ1-1, is SAVISQKPSRDICQRGTSLTIQCQVDSQVTMMFWYRQQPGQSLTLIATANQGSEATYESGFVIDKFPISRPNLTFSTLTVSNMSPEDSSIYLCSVDLGQGRETFFGQGTRLTVV.

This clonotype occurred many times. The chain has TRBV12-5 and TRBJ2-7, with unresolved D. Trimming pared 3 bases from V and 2 bases from J, leaving 14 bases between. The CDR3 sequence is 15 residues long. CDR1 is LGHNT, CDR2 FRNRAP, per germline. The CDR3 protein is CASGLSPDPTYEQYF. CDR3 in DNA: TGTGCTAGTGGTTTAAGTCCCGACCCCACCTACGAGCAGTACTTC.

About this clonotype itself: This may stem from a read error, because a much larger clone lies one nucleotide away. The chain uses TRBV6-5 and TRBJ1-2, with 9 bases that match TRBD1. The CDR3 covers 14 residues. Germline V gene data show CDR1 as MNHEY and CDR2 as SVGAGI. The CDR3 nucleotides read TGTGCCAGCAGTTCACAGGGGGCAGGGTATGGCTGCACCTTC. Its protein product is CASSSQGAGYGCTF.

With regard to this clonotype: This may be a read error, as it is one base from a much larger clone. This rearrangement joins TRBV11-2 to TRBJ2-1, with TRBD2 identical over 9 bases. Germline CDR1 SGHAT, CDR2 FQNNGV. V gave up 1 base and J gave up 9 bases; unmatched junction bases: 16. The CDR3 is made up of 18 amino acids. DNA for the CDR3: TGTGCCAGCAGCTTAGTATTGGCGGGAGGGTCCTGCCCACTTGAGCAGTTCTTC. Translation gives CASSLVLAGGSCPLEQFF.

About this clonotype: The conserved phenylalanine or tryptophan is not found at the CDR3 terminus, so this likely reflects a read error. This chain connects TRBV6-6 to TRBJ1-1; D is unresolved. Germline CDR1 MNHNY, CDR2 SVGAGI (reference sequence). The CDR3 is made up of 13 amino acids. As DNA, the CDR3 is TGTGCCGGCAGTTATTCCCTGGGGACTGAAGCTTTCATT. Its translation is CAGSYSLGTEAFI.

As concerns this clonotype: As the CDR3 is not closed by the conserved phenylalanine or tryptophan, this likely results from a read error. This chain joins TRBV11-1 and TRBJ2-2; D not certain. CDR1 and CDR2 (germline): SGHAT, FQDESV (reference sequence). The CDR3 contains 17 residues. The germline V and J ends were trimmed by 0 bases and 0 bases, with 11 bases remaining between them. The CDR3 DNA follows: TGTGCCAGCAGCTTAGCGCCAGTGTTCGCGAACACCGGGGAGCTGTTTCTT. Translated: CASSLAPVFANTGELFL.

The sample holds a few counts of this clonotype. The chain employs TRBV5-1 and TRBJ2-5; 12 bases align to TRBD2. CDR3 length: 16 amino acids. V lost 1 base, J lost 6 bases, and 7 bases stayed unmatched. Per the germline V gene, CDR1 is SGHRS and CDR2 is YFSETQ. The chain's CDR3 is CASSLLTSGSGKTQYF. In DNA form, the CDR3 reads TGCGCCAGCAGCTTGTTGACTAGCGGGAGTGGGAAGACCCAGTACTTC. The variable domain in full, with the rest retrieved from reference TRBV5-1 and TRBJ2-5, is KAGVTQTPRYLIKTRGQQVTLSCSPISGHRSVSWYQQTPGQGLQFLFEYFSETQRNKGNFPGRFSGRQFSNSRSEMNVSTLELGDSALYLCASSLLTSGSGKTQYFGPGTRLLVL.

This clonotype was observed a few times. The gene calls are TRBV20-1 and TRBJ2-1, with 11 bases fitting TRBD2. Per the germline V gene, CDR1 is DFQATT and CDR2 is SNEGSKA (reference sequence). With V trimmed by 5 bases and J by 7 bases, 16 bases remained unmatched. CDR3 length: 17 residues. The CDR3 loop is CSAEDPTSGSIKNEQFF. CDR3 DNA: TGCAGTGCTGAGGACCCAACTAGCGGGAGTATTAAGAATGAGCAGTTCTTC.

With respect to this clonotype: The germline gene is not matched at one end of the junction; a read error may be the cause. The chain couples TRBV5-1 to TRBJ1-2, with a possible D match to TRBD1 (6 bases). The CDR3 is 14 amino acids. Germline CDR1 SGHRS, CDR2 YFSETQ. The CDR3 here is CASRLADGGRGYTF. In nucleotides, the CDR3 is TGCGCCAGCCGCTTGGCCGATGGGGGCCGTGGCTACACCTTC.

There are many counts of this clonotype. V usage is TRBV6-1 and J usage is TRBJ1-6, with a tentative D call TRBD1 (6 bases). The CDR3 runs 16 residues. Germline V gene data show CDR1 as MNHNS and CDR2 as SASEGT. V lost 6 bases, J lost 0 bases, and 12 bases lay in between. The chain's CDR3 is CASRERQDSYNSPLHF. The DNA of the CDR3 is TGTGCCAGCAGGGAGCGACAGGACTCCTATAATTCACCCCTCCACTTT.

To note about this clonotype: The conserved final phenylalanine or tryptophan is absent from the CDR3, which likely points to a read error. J is TRBJ2-3 and V is TRBV24-1; 9 bases agree with TRBD2. The CDR3 covers 17 residues. V was pared by 5 bases and J by 2 bases, with 10 bases of the junction left unmatched. Germline-derived CDR1 and CDR2 are KGHDR and SFDVKD. The CDR3 protein is CATSALDSGSNTDTQYL. CDR3 DNA sequence: TGTGCCACCAGTGCCTTGGATAGCGGGAGTAACACAGATACGCAGTATCTT.

This clonotype was picked up a small number of times. Possible read error: a much larger clone is one base away. The chain links TRBV29-1 to TRBJ1-2; unclear D gene. Looked up from germline, CDR1 is SQVTM and CDR2 is ANQGSEA. Trimming removed 4 bases at V and 3 bases at J, with 9 bases between. The CDR3 length is 12 residues. Here the CDR3 DNA reads TGCAGCGTTGCAAGTGCGTACTATGGCTACACCTTC. Its protein product is CSVASAYYGYTF.